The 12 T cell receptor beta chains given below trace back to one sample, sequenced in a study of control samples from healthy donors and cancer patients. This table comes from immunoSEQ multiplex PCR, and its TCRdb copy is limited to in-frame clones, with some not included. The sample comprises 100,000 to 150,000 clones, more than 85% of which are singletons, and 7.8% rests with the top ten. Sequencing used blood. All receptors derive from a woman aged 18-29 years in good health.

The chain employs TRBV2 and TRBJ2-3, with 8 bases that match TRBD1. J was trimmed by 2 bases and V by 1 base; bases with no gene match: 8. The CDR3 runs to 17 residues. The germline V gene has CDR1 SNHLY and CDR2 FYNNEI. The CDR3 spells CASSEDRDRLDTDTQYF. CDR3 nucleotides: TGTGCCAGCAGTGAAGACCGGGACAGGCTGGACACAGATACGCAGTATTTT.

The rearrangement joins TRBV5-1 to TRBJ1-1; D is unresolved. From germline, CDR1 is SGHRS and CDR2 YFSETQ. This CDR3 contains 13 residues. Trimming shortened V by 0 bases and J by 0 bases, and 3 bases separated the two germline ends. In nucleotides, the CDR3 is TGCGCCAGCAGCTTGGTGCTGAACACTGAAGCTTTCTTT. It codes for CASSLVLNTEAFF.

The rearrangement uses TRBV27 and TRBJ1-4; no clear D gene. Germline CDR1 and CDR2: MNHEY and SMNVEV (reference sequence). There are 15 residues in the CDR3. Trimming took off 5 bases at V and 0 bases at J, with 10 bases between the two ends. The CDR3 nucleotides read TGTGCCAGCAGTCGGATAGGAGCAACTAATGAAAAACTGTTTTTT. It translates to CASSRIGATNEKLFF.

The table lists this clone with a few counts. DNA of the CDR3: TGCGCCAGCAGCCTACACCCGGGACAGGGGGCCGGAGGCACCGGGGAGCTGTTTTTT. Its translation is CASSLHPGQGAGGTGELFF. V usage is TRBV4-3 and J usage is TRBJ2-2, with 12 bases fitting TRBD1. The V gene's germline CDR1 is LGHNA and CDR2 YSLEER. J gave up 4 bases and V 4 bases, and 13 bases lay outside the gene matches. CDR3 size: 19 residues.

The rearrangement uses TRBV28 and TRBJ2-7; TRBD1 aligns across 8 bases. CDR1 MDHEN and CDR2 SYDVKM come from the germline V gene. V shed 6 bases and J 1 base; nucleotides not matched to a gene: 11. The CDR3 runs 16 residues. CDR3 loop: CASSPGDRSASYEQYF. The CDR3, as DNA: TGTGCCAGCAGCCCCGGGGACAGGAGTGCATCCTACGAGCAGTACTTC.

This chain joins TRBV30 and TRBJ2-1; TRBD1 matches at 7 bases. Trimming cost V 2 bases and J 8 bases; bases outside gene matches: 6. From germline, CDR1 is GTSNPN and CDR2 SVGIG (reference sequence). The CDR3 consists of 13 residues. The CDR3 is CAWSSQGTHEQFF. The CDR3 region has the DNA TGTGCCTGGAGTTCACAGGGGACCCATGAGCAGTTCTTC.

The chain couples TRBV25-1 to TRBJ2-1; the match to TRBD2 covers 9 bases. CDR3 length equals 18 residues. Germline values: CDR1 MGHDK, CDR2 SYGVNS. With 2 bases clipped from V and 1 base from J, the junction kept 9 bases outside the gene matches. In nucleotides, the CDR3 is TGTGCCAGCAGTGAAAGGGGCGGGGGGGCTCGTTCCTACAATGAGCAGTTCTTC. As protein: CASSERGGGARSYNEQFF.

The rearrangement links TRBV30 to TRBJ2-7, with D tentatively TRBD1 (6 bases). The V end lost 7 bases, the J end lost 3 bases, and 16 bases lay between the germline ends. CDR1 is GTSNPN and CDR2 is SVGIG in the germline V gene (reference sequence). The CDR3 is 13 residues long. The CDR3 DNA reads TGTGCCTTAAACAAGGACAGAAGCTACGAGCAGTACTTC. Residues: CALNKDRSYEQYF.

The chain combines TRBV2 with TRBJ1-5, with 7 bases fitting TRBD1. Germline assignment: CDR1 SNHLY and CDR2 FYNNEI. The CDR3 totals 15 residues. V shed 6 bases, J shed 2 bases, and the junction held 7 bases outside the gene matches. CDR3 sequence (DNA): TGTGCCAGCAGCAGGAACAGGGGTGGCAATCAGCCCCAGCATTTT. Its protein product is CASSRNRGGNQPQHF.

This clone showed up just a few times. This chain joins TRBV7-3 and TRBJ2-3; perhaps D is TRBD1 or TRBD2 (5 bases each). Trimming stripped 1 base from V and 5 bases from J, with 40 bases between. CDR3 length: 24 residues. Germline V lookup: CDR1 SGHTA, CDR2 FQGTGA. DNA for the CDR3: TGTGCCAGCAGCTTAAAGCCGCACTTCCGGGGCGACGGGGTGCGGTGGTCACAAGTAGATACGCAGTATTTT. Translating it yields CASSLKPHFRGDGVRWSQVDTQYF.

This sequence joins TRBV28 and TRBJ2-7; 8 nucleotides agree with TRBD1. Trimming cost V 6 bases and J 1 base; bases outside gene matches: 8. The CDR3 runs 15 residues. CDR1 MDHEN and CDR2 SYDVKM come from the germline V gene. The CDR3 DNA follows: TGTGCCAGCAGCCCTCGGGACAGGATATCCTACGAGCAGTACTTC. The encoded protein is CASSPRDRISYEQYF.

The DNA for the CDR3 is TGCGCCAGCAGCCAAGACCCCCTGGGGACCGGGGAGCTGTTTTTT. Translated: CASSQDPLGTGELFF. This sequence joins TRBV4-3 and TRBJ2-2; D is undetermined. Trimming removed 0 bases at V and 5 bases at J, with 10 bases between. The germline V gene has CDR1 LGHNA and CDR2 YSLEER. CDR3 size: 15 residues.